One T cell receptor beta chain is described in this entry. These data come from a study of blood T cell repertoires in COVID-19. About the study: Some COVID-19 samples were acute and others convalescent; all came from the United States, Italy and Spain. Nucleic acid was either cDNA or gDNA, and it came from T cells, B-cell-depleted T cells, or PBMCs.

In the study's own analysis: Amplification with reference gene primers provided the estimates of nucleated cell counts. The method was immunoSEQ multiplex PCR; TCRdb's version includes in-frame clones alone and lacks a portion of them. That table gives V, J and clone size, and the DNA gave D and trimming. The table records roughly 260,000 clones, roughly four fifths of them present only once. V trimming: 4 bases; J trimming: 0 bases; junction bases outside the gene matches: 6. Germline V gene data show CDR1 as SEHNR and CDR2 as FQNEAQ (reference sequence). The CDR3 consists of 17 residues. Source material: peripheral blood. This TCR derives from a woman aged 70-85 years with acute or convalescent COVID-19. This chain uses TRBV7-9 with TRBJ2-1; 10 bases map to TRBD2. The CDR3 reads CASSSFPSGGSYNEQFF. The CDR3 DNA reads TGTGCCAGCAGCTCCTTTCCTAGCGGGGGCTCCTACAATGAGCAGTTCTTC.